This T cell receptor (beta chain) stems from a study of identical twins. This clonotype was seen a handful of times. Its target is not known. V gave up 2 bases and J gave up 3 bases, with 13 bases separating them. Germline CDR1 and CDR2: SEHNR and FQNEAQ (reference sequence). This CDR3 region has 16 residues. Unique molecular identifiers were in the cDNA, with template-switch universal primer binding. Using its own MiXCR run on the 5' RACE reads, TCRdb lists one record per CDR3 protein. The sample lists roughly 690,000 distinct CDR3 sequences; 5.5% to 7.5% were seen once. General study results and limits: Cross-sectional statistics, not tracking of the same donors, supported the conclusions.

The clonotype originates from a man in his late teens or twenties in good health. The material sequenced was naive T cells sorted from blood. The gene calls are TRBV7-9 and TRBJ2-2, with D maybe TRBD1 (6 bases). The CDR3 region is CASSLLTGMDTGELFF. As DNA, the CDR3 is TGTGCCAGCAGCTTACTTACAGGGATGGACACCGGGGAGCTGTTTTTT.